The 31 T cell receptor beta chains below come from one sample, sequenced in a study of PD-1 blockade in classical Hodgkin lymphoma. Assay used: immunoSEQ multiplex PCR; TCRdb lists only in-frame clones, some missing. The sample yields 23,000 or so clones, 81% seen once. Time point denoted: cycle 4 day 1 (C4D1), after 5 to 7 weeks of nivolumab. All patients relapsed after autologous stem cell transplantation, and brentuximab vedotin exposure varied. The sequences come from peripheral blood mononuclear cells (PBMCs), collected before the fourth cycle of nivolumab. Every receptor here comes from a human donor with classical Hodgkin lymphoma.

The genes are TRBV10-1 and TRBJ2-3; maybe TRBD2 (6 bases). Trimming stripped 5 bases from V and 2 bases from J, with 17 bases between. This CDR3 region has 16 residues. The germline V gene has CDR1 WNHNN and CDR2 SYGVQD (reference sequence). The CDR3 region has the DNA TGCGCCAGCAGTACCATTAGCGGCCTAGACACAGATACGCAGTATTTT. Translation: CASSTISGLDTDTQYF.

This clone was detected a few times. V is TRBV7-2 and J is TRBJ1-2; 8 bases match TRBD1. Germline V gene lookup returns CDR1 SGHTA and CDR2 FQGNSA. The CDR3 is made up of 15 amino acids. Losses at the gene ends were 5 bases for V and 0 bases for J; bases not matched to a gene: 5. The CDR3 reads CASSMGDRPNYGYTF. In DNA, the CDR3 is TGTGCCAGCAGCATGGGGGACAGGCCTAACTATGGCTACACCTTC.

This chain connects TRBV6-6 to TRBJ1-1, with 7 bases fitting TRBD1. The CDR3 loop spans 14 amino acids. Germline assignment: CDR1 MNHNY and CDR2 SVGAGI (reference sequence). The junction had 4 bases not matched to a gene; V was cut back by 5 bases and J by 1 base. The CDR3 nucleotides read TGTGCCAGCAGTGGCGGACAGGAGAACACTGAAGCTTTCTTT. It translates to CASSGGQENTEAFF.

This clone was seen more than once but under ten times. V gene TRBV20-1 combines with J gene TRBJ1-4; D uncertain. With 4 bases removed from V and 11 bases from J, the gap between germline ends came to 11 bases. The CDR3 has 11 residues. Per the germline V gene, CDR1 is DFQATT and CDR2 is SNEGSKA (reference sequence). Written as DNA, the CDR3 is TGCAGTGCTAAGCAAGGGAGCAAACTGTTTTTT. Translated, it gives CSAKQGSKLFF.

The gene calls are TRBV5-1 and TRBJ1-3, with a weak D call TRBD1 (5 bases). Germline V lookup: CDR1 SGHRS, CDR2 YFSETQ. The length of the CDR3 is 17 residues. With 0 bases removed from V and 0 bases from J, the gap between germline ends came to 13 bases. Written as DNA, the CDR3 is TGCGCCAGCAGCTTGGTGGGGCTAGACTACTCTGGAAACACCATATATTTT. It codes for CASSLVGLDYSGNTIYF. Looking up the rest from reference TRBV5-1 and TRBJ1-3 gives the full variable domain: KAGVTQTPRYLIKTRGQQVTLSCSPISGHRSVSWYQQTPGQGLQFLFEYFSETQRNKGNFPGRFSGRQFSNSRSEMNVSTLELGDSALYLCASSLVGLDYSGNTIYFGEGSWLTVV.

V usage is TRBV20-1 and J usage is TRBJ2-1, with D uncertain. The CDR3 extends over 9 amino acids. V lost 3 bases and J 15 bases, leaving 9 bases between the germline ends. The germline V gene has CDR1 DFQATT and CDR2 SNEGSKA (reference sequence). CDR3 sequence (DNA): TGCAGTGCTAGTTTACTCATGTTCTTC. Protein: CSASLLMFF.

V usage is TRBV4-1 and J usage is TRBJ2-3, with TRBD2 matching 11 bases. The CDR3 has 21 residues. V lost 0 bases and J lost 1; bases outside the gene matches: 15. Germline V gives CDR1 MGHRA, CDR2 YSYEKL. CDR3 nucleotides: TGCGCCAGCAGCCAAGAAAGACTAGCGGGGACCTTCATCTCAGGCACAGATACGCAGTATTTT. Translation gives CASSQERLAGTFISGTDTQYF.

The chain couples TRBV6-4 to TRBJ1-2, with D tentatively TRBD1 (5 bases). Germline CDR1 reads MRHNA; CDR2 reads SNTAGT. Trimming removed 5 bases from V and 4 bases from J, with 17 bases in between. This CDR3 comprises 15 residues. The CDR3 DNA sequence: TGTGCCAGCAGTCCGAGACAGCTCAGTTCCTATGGCTACACCTTC. Translated: CASSPRQLSSYGYTF.

The chain links TRBV11-3 to TRBJ2-3; D perhaps matches TRBD2 (5 bases). The CDR3 extends over 14 amino acids. Per the germline V gene, CDR1 is SGHNT and CDR2 is YENEEA. The V end lost 5 bases, the J end lost 5 bases, and 14 bases lay between the germline ends. The CDR3 is CASSPGVVVDTQYF. CDR3 nucleotides: TGTGCCAGCAGCCCCGGGGTCGTGGTAGATACGCAGTATTTT.

The rearrangement links TRBV4-1 to TRBJ2-3; D remains unclear. The CDR3 runs to 15 residues. Trimming left V 3 bases short and J 0 bases short, with 10 bases between. In germline, CDR1 is MGHRA, CDR2 YSYEKL. The CDR3, as DNA: TGCGCCAGCAGCCAGTATTCTGGGAGCACAGATACGCAGTATTTT. Encoded protein: CASSQYSGSTDTQYF.

The rearrangement joins TRBV5-4 to TRBJ1-1; D unclear. V lost 4 bases and J 4 bases, leaving 14 bases between the germline ends. CDR3 length equals 14 residues. Germline V gene data show CDR1 as SGHNT and CDR2 as YYREEE (reference sequence). The CDR3 reads CASSPPGRVTEAFF. The CDR3, as DNA: TGTGCCAGCAGCCCCCCCGGACGGGTCACTGAAGCTTTCTTT. The whole variable domain, filled in from reference TRBV5-4 and TRBJ1-1, reads ETGVTQSPTHLIKTRGQQVTLRCSSQSGHNTVSWYQQALGQGPQFIFQYYREEENGRGNFPPRFSGLQFPNYSSELNVNALELDDSALYLCASSPPGRVTEAFFGQGTRLTVV.

This rearrangement joins TRBV7-9 to TRBJ2-3, with D hard to call. The CDR3 is 13 residues long. V dropped 1 base and J dropped 4 bases, with 6 bases sitting between them. CDR1 is SEHNR, CDR2 FQNEAQ, per germline (reference sequence). Written as DNA, the CDR3 is TGTGCCAGCAGCTTAGACGGCGCAGATACGCAGTATTTT. This encodes CASSLDGADTQYF. Full variable domain (outside the CDR3, taken from reference TRBV7-9 and TRBJ2-3): DTGVSQNPRHKITKRGQNVTFRCDPISEHNRLYWYRQTLGQGPEFLTYFQNEAQLEKSRLLSDRFSAERPKGSFSTLEIQRTEQGDSAMYLCASSLDGADTQYFGPGTRLTVL.

The rearrangement joins TRBV25-1 to TRBJ1-2; TRBD1 matches 7 bases. Trimming removed 2 bases from V and 6 bases from J; junction bases left unmatched: 6. The CDR3 consists of 14 residues. Germline-derived CDR1 and CDR2 are MGHDK and SYGVNS. CDR3 coding DNA: TGTGCCAGCAGTGAAAACCTCCAGGGGGATGGCTACACCTTC. This gives the protein CASSENLQGDGYTF.

This chain joins TRBV6-1 and TRBJ2-3; D tentatively reads TRBD1 or TRBD2 (7 bases each). Trimming pared 0 bases from V and 0 bases from J, leaving 19 bases between. The CDR3 has 19 residues. The germline CDR1 and CDR2 sequences are MNHNS and SASEGT. The CDR3 region has the DNA TGTGCCAGCAGTGAAGCTGAGACAGGGACTACCACTAGCACAGATACGCAGTATTTT. Protein sequence: CASSEAETGTTTSTDTQYF.

The chain recombines TRBV28 with TRBJ2-1; 9 bases agree with TRBD2. This CDR3 has 16 residues. V dropped 2 bases and J dropped 7; count of bases not matched to a gene: 9. Germline loops: CDR1 MDHEN, CDR2 SYDVKM. The CDR3 bases are TGTGCCAGCAGTTTAGGTCCAAGGACTAGCGAGAATGAGCAGTTCTTC. Protein product: CASSLGPRTSENEQFF.

J is TRBJ1-1 and V is TRBV5-1, with D uncertain. The CDR3 has 14 amino acids. Germline V lookup: CDR1 SGHRS, CDR2 YFSETQ. The V and J ends lost 0 bases and 3 bases respectively, with 9 bases between them. As DNA, the CDR3 is TGCGCCAGCAGCTTGGGAGGGAGTGACACTGAAGCTTTCTTT. The encoded protein is CASSLGGSDTEAFF.

The genes are TRBV30 and TRBJ2-2, with 8 bases identical to TRBD1. Germline CDR1 is GTSNPN and CDR2 is SVGIG (reference sequence). V lost 5 bases, J lost 2 bases, and 7 bases stayed unmatched. This CDR3 is built from 15 residues. CDR3 DNA: TGTGCCTGGGGCAGGGGGCAGCTAAACACCGGGGAGCTGTTTTTT. This sequence encodes CAWGRGQLNTGELFF.

A single count supports this clone. This chain links TRBV2 with TRBJ1-1; D gene unclear. The CDR3 is 15 amino acids. CDR1 is SNHLY and CDR2 is FYNNEI in the germline V gene. The V and J ends lost 6 bases and 2 bases respectively, with 16 bases between them. This CDR3 reads CASSAGVGPNTEAFF. The CDR3 DNA reads TGTGCCAGCAGCGCGGGCGTTGGGCCCAACACTGAAGCTTTCTTT.

This chain connects TRBV27 to TRBJ2-1; a weak D match, TRBD1 (8 bases). Germline lookup yields CDR1 MNHEY and CDR2 SMNVEV (reference sequence). V shed 6 bases and J shed 10 bases, with 13 bases lying between them. This CDR3 comprises 12 residues. The CDR3 DNA follows: TGTGCCAGCAGCCCACAGGGGGGGGAGCAGTTCTTC. The encoded protein is CASSPQGGEQFF.

This clone was seen once. This sequence joins TRBV18 and TRBJ1-1, with TRBD1 identical over 11 bases. Unmatched junction bases numbered 4, after V lost 6 bases and J lost 4 bases. The CDR3 loop spans 14 amino acids. The germline V gene has CDR1 KGHSH and CDR2 LQKENI. The chain's CDR3 is CASSLGTGGTEAFF. The CDR3 DNA reads as TGTGCCAGCTCGCTTGGGACAGGGGGCACTGAAGCTTTCTTT.

This clone has just a few counts. In DNA, the CDR3 is TGTGCCACCGGATTAGACAGTGTCACCTACGAGCAGTACTTC. Residues: CATGLDSVTYEQYF. The V gene is TRBV15, the J gene TRBJ2-7; TRBD1 might be the D (5 bases). Per germline, CDR1 LNHNV and CDR2 YYDKDF (reference sequence). Trimming pared 8 bases from V and 2 bases from J, leaving 16 bases between. CDR3 length: 14 residues.

This clone was recorded a few times. The V call is TRBV10-3, the J call TRBJ2-5, with no clear D. The CDR3 has 12 amino acids. Germline values: CDR1 ENHRY, CDR2 SYGVKD. The V end was cut by 1 base, the J end by 2 bases, with 2 bases between. CDR3 DNA sequence: TGTGCCATCAGTGAGTTACAAGAGACCCAGTACTTC. It translates to CAISELQETQYF.

This chain links TRBV28 with TRBJ2-7; D uncertain. V was clipped by 6 bases and J by 4 bases, with 7 bases between them. Germline assignment: CDR1 MDHEN and CDR2 SYDVKM. The CDR3 consists of 11 residues. This chain's CDR3 is CASSYQYEQYF. CDR3 sequence (DNA): TGTGCCAGCAGCTATCAATACGAGCAGTACTTC.

The CDR3 bases are TGTGCCAGCAGTTCCGAGCTAGCGGGAGCATACAATGAGCAGTTCTTC. Translation: CASSSELAGAYNEQFF. V is TRBV11-2 and J is TRBJ2-1, with TRBD2 identical over 10 bases. Germline trimming cut 6 bases from V and 4 bases from J; bases unmatched to any gene: 9. Germline CDR1 SGHAT, CDR2 FQNNGV. This CDR3 contains 16 residues. The full variable domain, its missing parts supplied by reference TRBV11-2 and TRBJ2-1, is EAGVAQSPRYKIIEKRQSVAFWCNPISGHATLYWYQQILGQGPKLLIQFQNNGVVDDSQLPKDRFSAERLKGVDSTLKIQPAKLEDSAVYLCASSSELAGAYNEQFFGPGTRLTVL.

V is TRBV11-3 and J is TRBJ1-3, with D unresolved. The CDR3 totals 18 residues. Trimming removed 4 bases at V and 0 bases at J, with 19 bases between. Germline V CDR1 and CDR2: SGHNT, YENEEA. CDR3 protein: CASSYSRPSGNSGNTIYF. In nucleotides, the CDR3 is TGTGCCAGCAGCTATTCTCGGCCGTCCGGCAACTCTGGAAACACCATATATTTT.

This rearrangement joins TRBV5-4 to TRBJ2-7, with 8 bases lining up with TRBD2. In germline, CDR1 is SGHNT, CDR2 YYREEE (reference sequence). The length of the CDR3 is 15 residues. Germline trimming cut 2 bases from V and 6 bases from J; bases unmatched to any gene: 10. CDR3 sequence: CASSFERGPAFEQYF. CDR3 DNA sequence: TGTGCCAGCAGCTTCGAGCGGGGGCCGGCCTTCGAGCAGTACTTC.

The V and J genes are TRBV7-9 and TRBJ2-5, with TRBD2 matching over 9 bases. CDR1 and CDR2 from the germline V gene are SEHNR and FQNEAQ (reference sequence). With V trimmed by 5 bases and J by 4 bases, 8 bases remained unmatched. The CDR3 loop spans 15 amino acids. The CDR3, as DNA: TGTGCCAGCAGCCGGGGCGGGACTAGCAGAGAGACCCAGTACTTC. The encoded protein is CASSRGGTSRETQYF.

The rearrangement joins TRBV19 to TRBJ2-7, with D perhaps matching TRBD1 (5 bases). The germline V gene has CDR1 LNHDA and CDR2 SQIVND (reference sequence). CDR3 length: 13 amino acids. V was trimmed by 0 bases and J by 7 bases, leaving 10 bases between them. The CDR3 sequence is CASSIDQGSEQYF. The CDR3, as DNA: TGTGCCAGTAGTATAGATCAGGGATCAGAGCAGTACTTC. Supplemented by reference TRBV19 and TRBJ2-7, the full variable domain reads DGGITQSPKYLFRKEGQNVTLSCEQNLNHDAMYWYRQDPGQGLRLIYYSQIVNDFQKGDIAEGYSVSREKKESFPLTVTSAQKNPTAFYLCASSIDQGSEQYFGPGTRLTVT.

By frequency in the sample, this clone is medium-sized. CDR3 nucleotide sequence: TGTGCCAGCAGCTTAGTACGGGACAGTCTTTCTAACTATGGCTACACCTTC. Its translation is CASSLVRDSLSNYGYTF. The rearrangement uses TRBV13 and TRBJ1-2; TRBD1 agrees at 7 bases. Germline V gene data show CDR1 as PRHDT and CDR2 as FYEKMQ (reference sequence). The CDR3 loop spans 17 amino acids. The trim removed 1 base at V and 0 bases at J, leaving 8 bases unmatched.

In its sample, this clone was seen a few times. The rearrangement uses TRBV28 and TRBJ1-5; TRBD1 matches 7 bases. Germline V gene lookup returns CDR1 MDHEN and CDR2 SYDVKM. The CDR3 has 12 amino acids. The J segment lost 7 bases and the V segment lost 5 bases, leaving 2 bases of the junction unmatched. The CDR3 is CASSTGDQPQHF. CDR3 bases: TGTGCCAGCAGTACAGGGGACCAGCCCCAGCATTTT.

In its sample, this clone was seen a few times. V usage is TRBV5-1 and J usage is TRBJ1-1; D might be TRBD1 (6 bases). Germline assignment: CDR1 SGHRS and CDR2 YFSETQ. This CDR3 region has 15 residues. The V end was cut by 3 bases, the J end by 2 bases, with 14 bases between. CDR3 protein: CASSSAGARNTEAFF. CDR3 in DNA: TGCGCCAGCAGCTCCGCGGGGGCAAGAAACACTGAAGCTTTCTTT.